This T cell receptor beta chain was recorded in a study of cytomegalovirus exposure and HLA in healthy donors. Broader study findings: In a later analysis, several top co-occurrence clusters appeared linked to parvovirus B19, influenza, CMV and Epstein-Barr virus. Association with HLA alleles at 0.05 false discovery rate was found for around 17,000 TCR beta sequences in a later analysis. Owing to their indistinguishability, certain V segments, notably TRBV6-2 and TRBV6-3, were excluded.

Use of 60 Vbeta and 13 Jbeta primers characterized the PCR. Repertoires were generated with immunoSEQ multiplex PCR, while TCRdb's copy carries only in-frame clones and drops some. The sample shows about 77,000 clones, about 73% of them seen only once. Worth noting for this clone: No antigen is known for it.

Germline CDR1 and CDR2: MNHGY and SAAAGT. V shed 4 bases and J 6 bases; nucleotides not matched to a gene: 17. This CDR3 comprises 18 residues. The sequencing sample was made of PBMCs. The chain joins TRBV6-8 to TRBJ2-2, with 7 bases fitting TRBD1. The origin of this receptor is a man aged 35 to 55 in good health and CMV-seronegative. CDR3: CASSSEGAWQGKAGELFF. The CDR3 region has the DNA TGTGCCAGCAGTTCAGAGGGGGCGTGGCAGGGGAAGGCCGGGGAGCTGTTTTTT.